These T cell receptor beta chains were read from a single sample in a study of T cells in Graves' hyperthyroidism and ophthalmopathy. TCRdb reanalysed the multiplex PCR reads using MiXCR and keeps one entry per CDR3 protein. The sample yields about 260,000 distinct CDR3 sequences, 15% to 20% seen once. The sequenced sample consisted of blood. The origin of the receptors is a woman aged 18-35 years with Graves' ophthalmopathy. CDR3s include the opening cysteine and the closing phenylalanine or tryptophan. Each record gives: V gene, D gene, clone size, J gene, CDR3 protein, CDR3 DNA. D genes are given only for firm matches. Clone size is not always given. Where it is, it says once, few, many or a class for expanded clones.

>TRBV28|TRBD1|many|TRBJ1-1
CASSFRPGDRGNTEAFF
TGTGCCAGCAGTTTTCGGCCCGGAGACAGGGGGAACACTGAAGCTTTCTTT
>TRBV27|TRBD1|many|TRBJ2-7
CASSSADRVYEQYF
TGTGCCAGCAGTAGCGCGGACAGGGTCTACGAGCAGTACTTC
>TRBV12-5|TRBD1|many|TRBJ1-6
CASGPGGTGPYSPLHF
TGTGCTAGTGGTCCGGGGGGGACAGGGCCATATTCACCCCTCCACTTT
>TRBV12-3/TRBV12-4|-|-|TRBJ2-2
CASSLGGGAPGELFF
TGTGCCAGCAGTTTAGGTGGGGGGGCCCCCGGGGAGCTGTTTTTT
>TRBV28|-|-|TRBJ2-7
CASRMRDSYEQYF
TGTGCCAGCAGGATGCGGGACTCCTACGAGCAGTACTTC
>TRBV11-1|TRBD2|many|TRBJ2-1
CASSSGLAGYIEQFF
TGTGCCAGCAGCTCGGGACTAGCGGGGTATATTGAGCAGTTCTTC
>TRBV4-1|-|many|TRBJ1-2
CASSQGRATGGYTF
TGCGCCAGCAGCCAAGGCCGGGCAACTGGGGGCTACACCTTC
>TRBV30|-|-|TRBJ1-2
CAWSWGEGDGYTF
TGTGCCTGGAGTTGGGGGGAGGGTGATGGCTACACCTTC
>TRBV10-3|TRBD1|many|TRBJ1-1
CAISMTGTTEAFF
TGTGCCATCAGTATGACAGGGACCACTGAAGCTTTCTTT
>TRBV3-1|TRBD1|many|TRBJ2-7
CASSHYRGSYEQYF
TGTGCCAGCAGCCACTACAGGGGGTCCTACGAGCAGTACTTC
>TRBV19|-|many|TRBJ2-5
CASSPQVGLQETQYF
TGTGCCAGTAGTCCCCAAGTCGGGTTACAAGAGACCCAGTACTTC
>TRBV5-1|TRBD2|many|TRBJ2-1
CASSSPGGFDEQFF
TGCGCCAGCAGCTCCCCGGGGGGGTTCGATGAGCAGTTCTTC
>TRBV15|-|-|TRBJ2-5
CATRGLRDLRETQYF
TGTGCCACCCGTGGGTTGCGGGACCTCCGGGAGACCCAGTACTTC
>TRBV28|-|many|TRBJ2-5
CATINAGSVETQYF
TGTGCTACTATCAATGCGGGGAGTGTAGAGACCCAGTACTTC
>TRBV25-1|-|-|TRBJ2-2
CASTRNTGELFF
TGTGCCAGCACACGCAACACCGGGGAGCTGTTTTTT
>TRBV18|-|many|TRBJ2-3
CASSHTGVGTDTQYF
TGTGCCAGCTCTCACACAGGAGTGGGGACAGATACGCAGTATTTT
>TRBV5-1|-|many|TRBJ2-5
CASSLELPQETQYF
TGCGCCAGCAGCTTGGAACTACCCCAAGAGACCCAGTACTTC
>TRBV5-5|TRBD1|many|TRBJ1-1
CASRLGTGAEAFF
TGTGCCAGCAGACTGGGGACAGGAGCTGAAGCTTTCTTT
>TRBV7-9|TRBD2|many|TRBJ2-1
CASSFSGTSVYSYNEQFF
TGTGCCAGCAGCTTTAGCGGGACTAGCGTTTATTCCTACAATGAGCAGTTCTTC
>TRBV5-5|TRBD1|many|TRBJ2-7
CASSIQGAIHEQYF
TGTGCCAGCAGCATACAGGGGGCCATCCACGAGCAGTACTTC
>TRBV5-1|TRBD2|many|TRBJ2-7
CASSPPGGATNEQYF
TGCGCCAGCAGCCCCCCGGGAGGGGCGACCAACGAGCAGTACTTC
>TRBV4-2|TRBD2|many|TRBJ2-5
CASSPPGLAGEETQYF
TGTGCCAGCAGCCCCCCGGGACTAGCGGGAGAAGAGACCCAGTACTTC
>TRBV5-6|TRBD2|many|TRBJ2-3
CASSSLAGGQTDTQYF
TGTGCCAGCAGCTCACTAGCGGGGGGGCAAACAGATACGCAGTATTTT
>TRBV4-2|-|few|TRBJ2-5
CASSQVWASQETQYF
TGTGCCAGCAGCCAAGTTTGGGCGTCTCAAGAGACCCAGTACTTC
>TRBV6-1|TRBD1|-|TRBJ1-1
CASSVTGPGTEAFF
TGTGCCAGCAGTGTGACAGGGCCGGGCACTGAAGCTTTCTTT
>TRBV7-2|-|-|TRBJ2-2
CASSPWAGGKLFF
TGTGCCAGCAGCCCTTGGGCCGGCGGGAAGCTGTTTTTT
>TRBV28|-|-|TRBJ2-7
CASSQTRAPTYEQYF
TGTGCCAGCAGCCAGACCCGGGCTCCAACCTACGAGCAGTACTTC
>TRBV10-3|-|-|TRBJ1-3
CAISESGQAGNTIYF
TGTGCCATCAGTGAGTCGGGACAAGCTGGAAACACCATATATTTT